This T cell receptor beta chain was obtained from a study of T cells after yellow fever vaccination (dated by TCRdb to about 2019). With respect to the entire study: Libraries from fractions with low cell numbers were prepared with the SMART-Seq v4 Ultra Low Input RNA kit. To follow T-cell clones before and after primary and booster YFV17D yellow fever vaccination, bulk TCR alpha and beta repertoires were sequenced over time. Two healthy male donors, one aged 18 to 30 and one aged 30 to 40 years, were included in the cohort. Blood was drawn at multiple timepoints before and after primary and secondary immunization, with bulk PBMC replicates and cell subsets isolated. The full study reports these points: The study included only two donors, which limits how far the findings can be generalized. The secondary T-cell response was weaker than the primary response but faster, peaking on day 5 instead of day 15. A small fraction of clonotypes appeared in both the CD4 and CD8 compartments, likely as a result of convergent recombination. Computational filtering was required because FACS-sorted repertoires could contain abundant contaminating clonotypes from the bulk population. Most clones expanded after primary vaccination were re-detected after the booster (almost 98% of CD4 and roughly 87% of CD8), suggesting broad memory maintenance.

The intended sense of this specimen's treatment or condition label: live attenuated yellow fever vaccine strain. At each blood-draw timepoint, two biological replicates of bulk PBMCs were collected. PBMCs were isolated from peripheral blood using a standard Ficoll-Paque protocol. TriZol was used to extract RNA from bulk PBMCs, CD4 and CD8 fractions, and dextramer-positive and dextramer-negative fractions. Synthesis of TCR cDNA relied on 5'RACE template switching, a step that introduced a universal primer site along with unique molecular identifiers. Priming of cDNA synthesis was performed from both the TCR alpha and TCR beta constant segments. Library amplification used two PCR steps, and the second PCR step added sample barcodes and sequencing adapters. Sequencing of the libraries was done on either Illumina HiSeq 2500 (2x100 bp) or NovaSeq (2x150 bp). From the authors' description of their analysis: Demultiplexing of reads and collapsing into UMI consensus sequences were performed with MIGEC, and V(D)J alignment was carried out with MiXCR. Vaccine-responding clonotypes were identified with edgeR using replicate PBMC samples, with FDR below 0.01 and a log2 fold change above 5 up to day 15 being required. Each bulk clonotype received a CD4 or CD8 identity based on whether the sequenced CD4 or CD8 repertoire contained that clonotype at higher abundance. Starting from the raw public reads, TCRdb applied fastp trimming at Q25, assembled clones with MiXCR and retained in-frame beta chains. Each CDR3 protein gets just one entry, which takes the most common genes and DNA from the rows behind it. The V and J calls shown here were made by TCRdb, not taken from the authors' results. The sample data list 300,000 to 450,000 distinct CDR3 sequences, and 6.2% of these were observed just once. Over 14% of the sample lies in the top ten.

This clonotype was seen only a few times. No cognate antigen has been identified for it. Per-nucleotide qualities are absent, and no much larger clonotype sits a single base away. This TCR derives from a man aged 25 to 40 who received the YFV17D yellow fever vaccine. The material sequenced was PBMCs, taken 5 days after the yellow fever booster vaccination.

The CDR3 loop reads CASSSGEGRQPQHF. The nucleotide sequence reads TGTGCCAGCAGTTCGGGGGAGGGTAGGCAGCCCCAGCATTTT. This receptor chain uses TRBV12-3 or TRBV12-4 and TRBJ1-5; TRBD1 is a weak D gene call, 5 bases matching. CDR3 length: 14 amino acids, cysteine to phenylalanine. Of all the DNA, just the CDR3 is kept, 42 bases in frame from base 1. V lost 4 bases and J lost 7 bases; the stretch between them is 14 bases long.